This record concerns one T cell receptor (beta chain) sequence. Its binding antigen is unknown. Base qualities are not recorded, but no much larger clone differs from it by a single base. In the paper's terms, the time point label means: baseline before first vaccination. Vaccinee samples were obtained from the UK trials COV001 and COV002, which included a single-blind randomized controlled phase 2/3 trial of AZD1222 (ChAdOx1 nCoV-19) in healthy adults. Trial participant PBMC samples were collected at day 0 and day 28 after the second dose for TCRbeta chain sequencing. V loses 5 bases, J loses 10 bases, and the germline ends lie 15 bases apart. Measured from the cysteine to the phenylalanine, the CDR3 is 13 residues long. Only CDR3 DNA remains: 39 bases, in frame from the first base. Sequences SGHTA (CDR1) and FQGNSA (CDR2) are obtained from the germline V gene. This sample is drawn from a study of T cell responses to AZD1222 COVID-19 vaccine (TCRdb year 2021). The study in broad terms: Because spike-specific TCR depth and breadth did not differ between the two schedules, AZD1222 recipients who got a second dose at roughly 4 weeks were pooled with those who got a second dose at roughly 12 weeks. Enrollment into the trials was organized by age into subgroups of 18-55, 56-69 and 70-plus years, and those subgroups contained about 150, 27 and 61 TCR-sequenced participants, respectively. A total of approximately 240 trial participants underwent TCR sequencing, of whom some 200 had received two doses of AZD1222 and approximately 25 had received two doses of the MenACWY control vaccine. What the work shows at the level of the full study, not this receptor alone: Conclusions about previously exposed vaccinees are limited, since just five or six AZD1222 recipients were seropositive for SARS-CoV-2 at baseline. In the small 56-69-year group, the increase in depth fell short of significance, most likely because of low power. Participants were mostly white British, with more females than males. The authors suggested clonal diversity may have been underestimated. Epitopes outside the regions mutated in the B.1.351 and B.1.1.7 variants were reportedly recognized by nearly half of the unique spike-specific TCRs. The whole spike protein was spanned by vaccine-associated CD4 TCRs, and dominant responses were seen in regions 160-218 and 743-854. Because no samples from the day 14 peak response were available, repertoires could be characterized only after the peak T cell response. Spike-specific TCR breadth and depth rose significantly after two AZD1222 doses compared with day 0 and with MenACWY recipients.

The CDR3 regions of human TCRbeta chains were analyzed by immunosequencing. The authors processed their data as follows. Repertoire TCRs were matched against a reference library of SARS-CoV-2-specific TCRs generated with the MIRA antigen-specificity platform. Breadth meant the fraction of unique TCRs that were SARS-CoV-2-associated, whereas depth meant the fraction of total T cells that were SARS-CoV-2-associated. Each spike-specific TCR was assigned to its reactive spike region and to a CD4 or CD8 class using the MIRA data. Log10-transformed breadth and depth values were compared by one-way ANOVA with Sidak's multiple comparisons tests. TCRdb obtained this table from immuneACCESS and retained in-frame rearrangements with V and J assigned. These tables miss some clones; where compared with another copy, unresolved V genes account for less than half of the shortfall, and the remainder is unexplained. V and J calls and clone size come straight from that table; D and trimming were deduced from the DNA. Across this sample there are fewer than 200,000 clones, with 85% to 90% seen only once. Approximately 0.5% of the sample goes to the ten largest clones.

Sequencing used peripheral blood, obtained on day 0 of AZD1222 vaccination. This sequence was found in an adult in good health. The chain links TRBV7-2 with TRBJ2-1; no D gene is confidently identified. The DNA reads as follows: TGTGCCAGCAGCACGACAAGAACCGGAGAGCAGTTCTTC. Its protein is CASSTTRTGEQFF. Reference TRBV7-2 and TRBJ2-1 proteins supply the regions before and after the CDR3; the full variable domain is: GAGVSQSPSNKVTEKGKDVELRCDPISGHTALYWYRQSLGQGLEFLIYFQGNSAPDKSGLPSDRFSAERTGGSVSTLTIQRTQQEDSAVYLCASSTTRTGEQFFGPGTRLTVL.